Listed here are 21 T cell receptor beta chains from one sample, sequenced in a study of T cells after yellow fever vaccination. MiXCR, run by TCRdb on the 5' RACE reads, gives a single entry per CDR3 protein. This table holds around 180,000 distinct CDR3 sequences, about 6% found once. Sequenced here: CD4+ T cells sorted from PBMCs, sampled on the day of the first yellow fever vaccination. These receptor sequences come from a man aged 18 to 30 who received the YFV17D yellow fever vaccine.

The sample holds a few counts of this clonotype. J is TRBJ2-6 and V is TRBV7-9; TRBD1 might be the D (5 bases). The germline V gene encodes CDR1 SEHNR and CDR2 FQNEAQ (reference sequence). The CDR3 extends over 17 amino acids. V was trimmed by 5 bases and J by 1 base, leaving 15 bases between them. The DNA of the CDR3 is TGTGCCAGCAGCACGCTCAGGGAAGGTTCTGGGGCCAACGTCCTGACTTTC. Amino acid sequence: CASSTLREGSGANVLTF.

This clonotype was observed a handful of times. V and J are TRBV12-3 or TRBV12-4 and TRBJ2-5, with TRBD1 matching over 11 bases. This CDR3 contains 14 residues. Trimming removed 8 bases from V and 5 bases from J; junction bases left unmatched: 7. The CDR3 sequence: CASSWTGGGETQYF. The CDR3 DNA is TGTGCCAGCTCCTGGACAGGGGGCGGTGAGACCCAGTACTTC.

This clonotype turned up a few times. The chain carries TRBV7-2 and TRBJ2-1; D could derive from TRBD1 or TRBD2 (5 bases each). CDR3 size: 16 residues. V was trimmed by 4 bases and J by 0 bases, leaving 13 bases between them. Per germline, CDR1 SGHTA and CDR2 FQGNSA. The CDR3 protein is CASSSRWGSSYNEQFF. The CDR3 DNA reads TGTGCCAGCAGCTCGCGGTGGGGGAGCTCCTACAATGAGCAGTTCTTC.

This chain links TRBV10-3 with TRBJ2-7; TRBD1 might be the D (5 bases). V lost 10 bases and J lost 6, with 22 bases in between. Germline V gene lookup returns CDR1 ENHRY and CDR2 SYGVKD. This CDR3 region has 14 residues. In DNA form, the CDR3 reads TGTGCCACCTCCCCCACCAGGGATCATGGCGAGCAGTACGTC. Translating gives CATSPTRDHGEQYV.

Within the sample, this clonotype is medium-sized. The chain links TRBV7-2 to TRBJ2-7, with 7 bases aligning to TRBD1. This CDR3 contains 14 residues. V dropped 4 bases and J dropped 3; count of bases not matched to a gene: 6. The germline V gene encodes CDR1 SGHTA and CDR2 FQGNSA. The CDR3 here is CASSSGTDYYEQYF. CDR3 DNA: TGTGCCAGCAGCTCCGGGACAGATTACTACGAGCAGTACTTC. Full variable domain (rest looked up from reference TRBV7-2 and TRBJ2-7): GAGVSQSPSNKVTEKGKDVELRCDPISGHTALYWYRQSLGQGLEFLIYFQGNSAPDKSGLPSDRFSAERTGGSVSTLTIQRTQQEDSAVYLCASSSGTDYYEQYFGPGTRLTVT.

This clonotype was recorded at least ten times. This chain links TRBV6-2 or TRBV6-3 with TRBJ1-6; TRBD1 is a possible D gene (6 bases). Deletions cut 5 bases from V and 10 bases from J, with 12 bases between. CDR3 length: 13 amino acids. Looked up from germline, CDR1 is MNHEY and CDR2 is SVGEGT. Here the CDR3 reads CASSRAGVSPLHF. The CDR3 coding sequence is TGTGCCAGCAGTCGGGCAGGGGTCTCACCCCTCCACTTT.

The chain links TRBV20-1 to TRBJ2-7; unclear D gene. The CDR3 totals 13 residues. With 3 bases removed from V and 5 bases from J, the gap between germline ends came to 14 bases. Germline-derived CDR1 and CDR2 are DFQATT and SNEGSKA (reference sequence). The CDR3 sequence is CSASGPLDNEQYF. The CDR3, as DNA: TGCAGTGCTAGTGGCCCGCTTGACAACGAGCAGTACTTC.

This clonotype came up many times. This chain connects TRBV29-1 to TRBJ2-3; 11 nucleotides align to TRBD2. This CDR3 spans 15 amino acids. CDR1 SQVTM and CDR2 ANQGSEA come from the germline V gene. V gave up 4 bases and J gave up 0 bases; unmatched junction bases: 3. This chain's CDR3 is CSVVTSGGSTDTQYF. CDR3 coding DNA: TGCAGCGTTGTAACTAGCGGGGGTAGCACAGATACGCAGTATTTT.

J is TRBJ1-5 and V is TRBV7-9; D is unclear. Trimming removed 2 bases from V and 7 bases from J, with 15 bases in between. The CDR3 loop spans 15 amino acids. Germline V lookup: CDR1 SEHNR, CDR2 FQNEAQ (reference sequence). CDR3 sequence: CASSLYDGPGQPQHF. DNA for the CDR3: TGTGCCAGCAGCTTATACGACGGGCCGGGACAGCCCCAGCATTTT.

This clonotype was counted many times. The chain recombines TRBV2 with TRBJ1-1; D uncertain. The germline gives CDR1 SNHLY, CDR2 FYNNEI. V was shortened by 3 bases and J by 9 bases, with 11 bases between the two germline ends. The CDR3 loop spans 12 amino acids. The CDR3 bases are TGTGCCAGCAGTGACTCCGGGCGTAAAGCTTTCTTT. It yields the protein CASSDSGRKAFF.

The chain is built from TRBV9 and TRBJ2-5; possibly TRBD1 for D (6 bases). The CDR3 spans 15 residues. Trimming stripped 2 bases from V and 5 bases from J, with 16 bases between. Germline-derived CDR1 and CDR2 are SGDLS and YYNGEE. CDR3 sequence reads: CASSVGYGQHETQYF. Here the CDR3 DNA reads TGTGCCAGCAGCGTGGGATACGGACAGCATGAGACCCAGTACTTC.

This clonotype was seen only a few times. The chain is built from TRBV28 and TRBJ1-1; D is undetermined. The CDR3 extends over 12 amino acids. V gave up 8 bases and J gave up 3 bases, with 10 bases separating them. Germline CDR1 reads MDHEN; CDR2 reads SYDVKM. The CDR3: CASGLGYTEAFF. The CDR3 DNA reads as TGTGCCAGCGGTCTCGGATACACTGAAGCTTTCTTT.

In this sample, this clonotype turned up many times. V usage is TRBV7-9 and J usage is TRBJ2-3; D may be TRBD2 (5 bases). Trimming cost V 7 bases and J 6 bases, with 20 bases left between them. The V gene's germline CDR1 is SEHNR and CDR2 FQNEAQ (reference sequence). The CDR3 consists of 15 residues. In DNA form, the CDR3 reads TGTGCCAGCACCTTGGCGAGCGGAGGTCGGGATACGCAGTATTTT. Translated, it gives CASTLASGGRDTQYF. Full variable domain (outside the CDR3, taken from reference TRBV7-9 and TRBJ2-3): DTGVSQNPRHKITKRGQNVTFRCDPISEHNRLYWYRQTLGQGPEFLTYFQNEAQLEKSRLLSDRFSAERPKGSFSTLEIQRTEQGDSAMYLCASTLASGGRDTQYFGPGTRLTVL.

This clonotype was seen many times. The chain couples TRBV12-3 or TRBV12-4 to TRBJ2-7; 9 positions agree with TRBD2. Unmatched junction bases numbered 5, after V lost 5 bases and J lost 3 bases. The CDR3 sequence is 14 residues long. CDR3 in amino acids: CASSNRLADYEQYF. CDR3 nucleotides: TGTGCCAGCAGTAACCGACTAGCGGACTACGAGCAGTACTTC.

This clonotype was counted a few times. The chain carries TRBV7-9 and TRBJ2-7, with 7 bases matching TRBD1. Germline V gives CDR1 SEHNR, CDR2 FQNEAQ (reference sequence). The CDR3 contains 13 residues. The V segment lost 5 bases and the J segment 9 bases; nucleotides outside the gene matches: 10. The CDR3 nucleotides read TGTGCCAGCAGCCGCGACAGGGTTCCATCGCAGTACGTC. Protein: CASSRDRVPSQYV.

The rearrangement links TRBV7-8 to TRBJ2-5, with TRBD2 matching over 8 bases. In germline, CDR1 is SGHVS, CDR2 FQNEAQ. There are 15 residues in the CDR3. Losses at the gene ends were 3 bases for V and 5 bases for J; bases not matched to a gene: 8. CDR3 residues: CASSFGPGGGETQYF. For the CDR3, the DNA is TGTGCCAGCAGCTTCGGTCCGGGGGGGGGGGAGACCCAGTACTTC.

Ten or more counts support this clonotype. This chain connects TRBV7-9 to TRBJ2-1, with TRBD2 matching over 12 bases. This CDR3 comprises 15 residues. Germline loops: CDR1 SEHNR, CDR2 FQNEAQ (reference sequence). The J segment lost 1 base and the V segment lost 7 bases, leaving 2 bases of the junction unmatched. CDR3 residues: CASTLAGGSYNEQFF. The CDR3, as DNA: TGTGCCAGCACCCTAGCGGGGGGGTCCTACAATGAGCAGTTCTTC.

This clonotype appeared a few times. The gene calls are TRBV7-2 and TRBJ1-2, with D unresolved. Germline V gene sequence: CDR1 SGHTA, CDR2 FQGNSA. With 0 bases removed from V and 7 bases from J, the gap between germline ends came to 9 bases. The CDR3 length is 13 residues. For the CDR3, the DNA is TGTGCCAGCAGCTTAGCGCTTCGGGGTGGCTACACCTTC. Translation: CASSLALRGGYTF.

This clonotype came up many times. In DNA, the CDR3 is TGTGCCAGCAGCCCCCGGAGGGGTACTGAAGCTTTCTTT. Its translation: CASSPRRGTEAFF. The chain carries TRBV7-3 and TRBJ1-1, with D maybe TRBD1 (5 bases). Trimming removed 5 bases at V and 5 bases at J, with 12 bases between. The length of the CDR3 is 13 residues. The germline gives CDR1 SGHTA, CDR2 FQGTGA.

In this sample, this clonotype turned up a few times. V gene TRBV6-2 or TRBV6-3 combines with J gene TRBJ1-5, with D tentatively TRBD1 (5 bases). Germline V CDR1 and CDR2: MNHEY, SVGEGT. The ends were cut back, 7 bases at V and 0 bases at J, with 13 bases in the middle. The CDR3 sequence is 15 residues long. CDR3 DNA sequence: TGTGCCAGCAAGACAGCCTCGTATAGCAATCAGCCCCAGCATTTT. Translation gives CASKTASYSNQPQHF.

This clonotype was detected ten times or more. The V gene is TRBV11-2, the J gene TRBJ2-2, with D tentatively TRBD2 (5 bases). The CDR3 sequence is 17 residues long. V was cut by 0 bases and J by 3 bases, with 14 bases left in between. Germline V gene lookup returns CDR1 SGHAT and CDR2 FQNNGV. In DNA, the CDR3 is TGTGCCAGCAGCTTAGAAAGGGCGCGGGTGGACACCGGGGAGCTGTTTTTT. Amino acids: CASSLERARVDTGELFF.